These T cell receptor beta chains were read from a single sample in a study of T cell responses to AZD1222 COVID-19 vaccine. Measured with immunoSEQ multiplex PCR; TCRdb has only the in-frame clones, and not every one. This table has 150,000 or so clones, roughly nine tenths appearing once. The sequencing used peripheral blood, collected on day 0 of AZD1222 vaccination. The source of these receptors is an adult in good health. Each CDR3 is given with its conserved first and last residue. The order of the fields is V gene, D gene, J gene, clone size, CDR3 protein, CDR3 DNA. D genes are given only for firm matches. The listing skips clone size in some rows; elsewhere it reads once, few, many or a size class.

>TRBV5-1|TRBD1|TRBJ1-1|-
CASSSGQGSVLTEAFF
TGCGCCAGCAGCTCAGGACAGGGCTCGGTTTTGACTGAAGCTTTCTTT
>TRBV7-9|-|TRBJ2-3|once
CASSPHPDSASLGYF
TGTGCCAGCAGCCCCCATCCGGACAGCGCATCGCTGGGGTATTTT
>TRBV7-9|-|TRBJ1-2|once
CASTSGGAGNGYTF
TGTGCCAGTACCTCTGGTGGGGCAGGGAATGGCTACACCTTC
>TRBV11-2|-|TRBJ1-2|-
CASSSLGEGYTF
TGTGCCAGCAGCTCCCTCGGGGAAGGCTACACCTTC
>TRBV2|TRBD2|TRBJ2-1|-
CASKGIAGGNEQFF
TGTGCCAGCAAGGGGATAGCGGGAGGCAATGAGCAGTTCTTC
>TRBV19|-|TRBJ2-2|-
CASSIGPSDGELFF
TGTGCCAGTAGTATAGGCCCTAGCGACGGGGAGCTGTTTTTT
>TRBV7-9|-|TRBJ2-2|-
CASSHGTLANTGELFF
TGTGCCAGCAGCCACGGGACGCTCGCGAACACCGGGGAGCTGTTTTTT
>TRBV12-5|-|TRBJ1-1|once
CASGLVQGTEAFF
TGTGCTAGTGGTTTGGTACAGGGCACTGAAGCTTTCTTT
>TRBV19|-|TRBJ2-1|-
CASSSGGTLAEGSYNEQFF
TGTGCCAGTAGTTCAGGGGGTACACTAGCGGAGGGATCCTACAATGAGCAGTTCTTC
>TRBV6-1|-|TRBJ1-3|-
CASSAQGIFSGNTIYF
TGTGCCAGCAGTGCACAGGGTATCTTCTCTGGAAACACCATATATTTT
>TRBV20-1|-|TRBJ2-7|-
CSAGYYEQYF
TGCAGTGCGGGATATTACGAGCAGTACTTC
>TRBV28|-|TRBJ1-1|once
CASSHRAGALNTEAFF
TGTGCCAGCAGTCATAGGGCAGGGGCCCTAAACACTGAAGCTTTCTTT
>TRBV5-5|TRBD1|TRBJ1-3|-
CASSFTGTGNSGNTIYF
TGTGCCAGCAGCTTCACCGGGACAGGGAACTCTGGAAACACCATATATTTT
>TRBV4-2|-|TRBJ1-5|-
CASSQTSAGGGPQHF
TGTGCCAGCAGCCAAACTTCAGCCGGGGGGGGGCCCCAGCATTTT
>TRBV12-1|-|TRBJ2-2|-
CASSSKGETGDHPGELFF
TGTGCCAGCAGCTCCAAAGGGGAGACAGGGGATCACCCCGGGGAGCTGTTTTTT
>TRBV4-1|-|TRBJ2-5|-
CASSPSQTNQETQYF
TGCGCCAGCAGCCCTAGCCAGACAAACCAAGAGACCCAGTACTTC
>TRBV4-1|TRBD2|TRBJ2-1|-
CASSEADSGRAVNEQFF
TGCGCCAGCAGCGAAGCCGATAGCGGGAGGGCCGTGAATGAGCAGTTCTTC
>TRBV6-1|-|TRBJ1-2|-
CASSEVSRGYGYTF
TGTGCCAGCAGTGAAGTTTCGAGGGGTTATGGCTACACCTTC
>TRBV19|TRBD1|TRBJ1-4|-
CASSLNRGEKLFF
TGTGCCAGTAGTCTGAACAGGGGTGAAAAACTGTTTTTT
>TRBV27|TRBD2|TRBJ2-1|once
CASSPPGLAGHNEQFF
TGTGCCAGCAGCCCTCCGGGACTAGCGGGGCACAATGAGCAGTTCTTC
>TRBV5-4|TRBD1|TRBJ1-4|-
CASSLGGGTGATNEKLFF
TGTGCCAGCAGCTTGGGGGGCGGGACAGGGGCAACTAATGAAAAACTGTTTTTT
>TRBV2|-|TRBJ1-2|-
CASISRDANYGYTF
TGTGCCAGCATTTCCCGGGACGCCAACTATGGCTACACCTTC
>TRBV12-5|TRBD1|TRBJ2-3|-
CASGLGQGGTDTQYF
TGTGCTAGTGGTTTGGGACAGGGGGGTACAGATACGCAGTATTTT
>TRBV27|TRBD1|TRBJ1-3|-
CASSRTGSSGNTIYF
TGTGCCAGCAGTCGGACAGGATCGTCTGGAAACACCATATATTTT
>TRBV9|TRBD2|TRBJ2-7|-
CASTRTSGRYEQYF
TGTGCCAGCACCCGGACTAGCGGGAGGTACGAGCAGTACTTC
>TRBV19|-|TRBJ2-3|-
CASSIGPRTDTQYF
TGTGCCAGTAGTATAGGGCCTCGCACAGATACGCAGTATTTT
>TRBV7-9|-|TRBJ2-3|-
CASSSVGVTQYF
TGTGCCAGCAGCTCCGTCGGGGTCACGCAGTATTTT
>TRBV27|-|TRBJ1-1|-
CASSPMDYLNTEAFF
TGTGCCAGCTCCCCAATGGACTATCTGAACACTGAAGCTTTCTTT
>TRBV5-1|-|TRBJ1-1|-
CASSLGLPTMNTEAFF
TGCGCCAGCAGCTTGGGTTTACCGACTATGAACACTGAAGCTTTCTTT
>TRBV5-1|-|TRBJ1-2|-
CASSLSQGNYGYTF
TGCGCCAGCAGCTTGAGCCAGGGGAACTATGGCTACACCTTC
>TRBV12-3/TRBV12-4|-|TRBJ1-1|few
CASSFSGDTEAFF
TGTGCCAGCAGTTTCAGCGGGGACACTGAAGCTTTCTTT
>TRBV6-4|-|TRBJ2-5|-
CASSDRTIETQYF
TGTGCCAGCAGTGATCGGACTATAGAGACCCAGTACTTC
>TRBV3-1/TRBV3-2|-|TRBJ1-4|-
CASSYRNEKLFF
TGTGCCAGCAGCTACAGGAATGAAAAACTGTTTTTT
>TRBV5-1|TRBD2|TRBJ2-1|-
CASSFGLAGGQGYNEQFF
TGCGCCAGCAGCTTCGGACTAGCGGGAGGCCAGGGGTACAATGAGCAGTTCTTC
>TRBV6-1|-|TRBJ2-5|few
CASSDLETQYF
TGTGCCAGCAGTGATTTAGAGACCCAGTACTTC
>TRBV7-6|-|TRBJ2-7|-
CASSKRDSYEQYF
TGTGCCAGCAGCAAACGCGATTCCTACGAGCAGTACTTC
>TRBV29-1|-|TRBJ2-3|-
CSVPHETRTDTQYF
TGCAGCGTTCCCCACGAGACTAGGACAGATACGCAGTATTTT
>TRBV3-1/TRBV3-2|TRBD2|TRBJ2-5|-
CASSQDLRLAEGRETQYF
TGTGCCAGCAGCCAAGATCTAAGACTAGCGGAGGGAAGGGAGACCCAGTACTTC
>TRBV5-4|TRBD2|TRBJ2-3|-
CASSLGTSGTFPTQYF
TGTGCCAGCAGCCTCGGGACTAGCGGGACATTTCCTACGCAGTATTTT
>TRBV5-1|TRBD2|TRBJ2-1|-
CASSRTSGRSYNEQFF
TGCGCCAGCAGCCGTACTAGCGGACGCTCCTACAATGAGCAGTTCTTC
>TRBV6-4|-|TRBJ2-6|-
CAPWRSGANVLTF
TGTGCCCCCTGGAGATCTGGGGCCAACGTCCTGACTTTC